This T cell receptor beta chain was captured in a study of post-analysis software for immune sequencing data. V lost 5 bases and J lost 4, with 11 bases in between. Germline CDR1 and CDR2: SGHTA and FQGNSA. The CDR3 contains 13 residues. The study's findings and limits: Significantly lower normalized Chao1 diversity was found in patients with multiple sclerosis relative to controls. Strong co-clustering by F measure was seen for same-batch samples. Higher frequency in patients than in controls was seen for about 5 TRBV segments, with TRBV5-6, TRBV5-1 and TRBV20-1 among them.

TCR beta cDNA libraries included unique molecular identifiers. Input amounts of roughly 0.9 to 10 million T cells were used. These gave roughly 0.5 million cDNA molecules, so each molecule approximated one T cell. MiXCR, run by TCRdb on the PCR reads, gives a single entry per CDR3 protein. The sample lists about 380,000 distinct CDR3 sequences; less than 40% were seen once. This clonotype was seen more than once but under ten times. Its antigen is unidentified. The source of this sequence is a girl aged 5 to 17 with multiple sclerosis. The chain joins TRBV7-2 to TRBJ2-5; no reliable D call. Specimen: blood. In nucleotides, the CDR3 is TGTGCCAGCAGCCCACAGTTTGGAGAGACCCAGTACTTC. Amino acids: CASSPQFGETQYF.